This T cell receptor beta chain stems from a study of cytomegalovirus exposure and HLA in healthy donors. Overall study results and limits: Reports state that TCR beta sequences accurately predicted most subjects' HLA-A and HLA-B alleles. At a 0.05 false discovery rate, a later analysis found around 17,000 TCR beta sequences to be associated with HLA alleles. Relative to the roughly 690-donor mean, N-insertions were reportedly fewer in an Asian-associated ancestry cluster in a later analysis. Later analysis associated a missense DCLRE1C variant with TCR beta V- and J-gene trimming.

Germline CDR1 and CDR2: MDHEN and SYDVKM. The CDR3 runs to 12 residues. Trimming shortened V by 3 bases and J by 5 bases, and 7 bases separated the two germline ends. Notes on this clone: Its matching antigen is unknown.

The PCR ran on 60 Vbeta and 13 Jbeta primers. The repertoire was sequenced with immunoSEQ multiplex PCR; TCRdb's copy has only in-frame clones and lacks some. The sample contains 170,000 or so clones, roughly 84% of which appear only once. Material: PBMCs. V and J are TRBV28 and TRBJ2-5, with D uncertain. This receptor was taken from a boy between 2 and 10 years old in good health and CMV-seronegative. CDR3 bases: TGTGCCAGCAGTTTTTCTTATGAGACCCAGTACTTC. Encoded protein: CASSFSYETQYF.